This TCR beta chain came from a study of shared clonotypes between healthy human individuals. The study, taken as a whole, reports: Clonotype sharing levels among donors were expected to vary with sequencing depth. Estimated richness was generally greater in naive than memory subsets.

Here immunoSEQ multiplex PCR was the method, and the copy in TCRdb shows in-frame clones only, minus some. This sample yields around 690,000 clones, of which less than 95% are seen a single time; 30% to 40% belongs to the top ten. Both CD45RO+ cells and CCR7-negative CD45RA+ TemRA cells were combined to make up CD8 memory. Points on this clone: Antigen specificity is unknown.

The sample taken for sequencing was memory CD8+ T cells from PBMCs. Subset described: CD45RO+ cells pooled with CCR7-negative TemRA cells. This TCR was recovered from a young man in good health. Some clones in this sample may be carry-over from other donors' samples.

CDR3 coding DNA: TGTGCCAGCAGCTTAGGGCTAGCGGGCTCGTACACCGGGGAGCTGTTTTTT. This translates into CASSLGLAGSYTGELFF. This chain joins TRBV7-9 and TRBJ2-2; 8 bases line up with TRBD2. V lost 1 base, J lost 3 bases, and 7 bases stayed unmatched. The germline CDR1 and CDR2 sequences are SEHNR and FQNEAQ (reference sequence). The CDR3 contains 17 residues.